The 26 T cell receptor beta chains presented below share a single source sample, sequenced in a study of somatic mutations in cytotoxic T cells in rheumatoid arthritis. Repertoires were generated with immunoSEQ multiplex PCR, while TCRdb's copy carries only in-frame clones and drops some. The sample contains roughly 9,700 clones, around 81% of which appear only once. Sequencing was done on a sample of CD8+ T cells sorted from blood. All receptors come from a woman aged 45-60 years in good health.

This chain links TRBV7-6 with TRBJ1-5; D is ambiguous. The CDR3 has 15 amino acids. CDR1 is SGHVS and CDR2 is FNYEAQ in the germline V gene. V was cut by 5 bases and J by 4 bases, with 15 bases left in between. The DNA for the CDR3 is TGTGCCAGCAGCGTAGACGACAACTCGAATCAGCCCCAGCATTTT. It is translated as CASSVDDNSNQPQHF.

Written as DNA, the CDR3 is TGTGCCAGCAGTTCGGGACAGAGTAACTATGGCTACACCTTC. Translation: CASSSGQSNYGYTF. The chain couples TRBV27 to TRBJ1-2; 7 bases are a match to TRBD1. The CDR3 loop spans 14 amino acids. V lost 4 bases to trimming and J lost 1 base; unmatched junction nucleotides: 3. CDR1 and CDR2 from the germline V gene are MNHEY and SMNVEV (reference sequence).

The CDR3 DNA reads TGTGCCAGCAGCTTGAGAAGCGGGAGGGCAGGTGACAATGAGCAGTTCTTC. This sequence encodes CASSLRSGRAGDNEQFF. The chain is built from TRBV7-9 and TRBJ2-1, with TRBD2 matching 10 bases. The CDR3 has 17 amino acids. V lost 3 bases to trimming and J lost 5 bases; unmatched junction nucleotides: 10. Germline-derived CDR1 and CDR2 are SEHNR and FQNEAQ (reference sequence).

The V gene is TRBV6-5, the J gene TRBJ2-7; a possible D gene is TRBD2 (6 bases). Germline CDR1 and CDR2: MNHEY and SVGAGI. The V end was cut by 4 bases, the J end by 4 bases, with 17 bases between. The CDR3 is made up of 15 amino acids. In DNA, the CDR3 is TGTGCCAGCAGTTTAGGAGCGGGTCCCATGTACGAGCAGTACTTC. As protein: CASSLGAGPMYEQYF.

The genes are TRBV10-3 and TRBJ2-4; D may be TRBD2 (5 bases). The CDR3 length is 15 residues. Germline V lookup: CDR1 ENHRY, CDR2 SYGVKD. Trimming shortened V by 2 bases and J by 3 bases, and 11 bases separated the two germline ends. Here the CDR3 DNA reads TGTGCCATCAGTGAGGGACTCCGGGGCAAAAACATTCAGTACTTC. This gives the protein CAISEGLRGKNIQYF.

This chain uses TRBV30 with TRBJ1-1, with D hard to call. Trimming stripped 5 bases from V and 1 base from J, with 20 bases between. CDR3 length equals 16 residues. Germline V gives CDR1 GTSNPN, CDR2 SVGIG (reference sequence). CDR3 sequence (DNA): TGTGCCTGGTCTGAGTTTCTCACTTTTTGGAACACTGAAGCTTTCTTT. This encodes CAWSEFLTFWNTEAFF.

The J gene is TRBJ2-5, the V gene TRBV27; TRBD2 matches 7 bases. TRBJ2-7 matches the DNA end more closely, so the J call is doubtful. The CDR3 spans 14 residues. CDR1 and CDR2 (germline): MNHEY, SMNVEV (reference sequence). CDR3 sequence reads: CASSLSSGPYEQYF. The CDR3 DNA reads TGTGCCAGCAGTTTGTCTAGCGGCCCCTACGAGCAGTACTTC.

The J gene is TRBJ2-7, the V gene TRBV6-6, with TRBD1 identical over 11 bases. The CDR3 runs to 13 residues. The germline V gene has CDR1 MNHNY and CDR2 SVGAGI (reference sequence). Trimming took 9 bases from V and 6 from J; bases not matched to a gene: 7. The CDR3 sequence is CASQIGTGGEQYF. The CDR3 DNA follows: TGTGCCAGTCAAATCGGGACAGGGGGCGAGCAGTACTTC.

The rearrangement joins TRBV11-1 to TRBJ2-3; 10 nucleotides line up with TRBD1. The V gene's germline CDR1 is SGHAT and CDR2 FQDESV (reference sequence). CDR3 length: 14 residues. V lost 6 bases, J lost 5 bases, and 5 bases stayed unmatched. The CDR3 nucleotides read TGTGCCAGCAGTTCCGGGACAGGGGTAGATACGCAGTATTTT. It translates to CASSSGTGVDTQYF.

V gene TRBV6-4 combines with J gene TRBJ2-3; 11 bases align to TRBD2. Germline CDR1 and CDR2: MRHNA and SNTAGT. Trimming took 4 bases from V and 3 from J; bases not matched to a gene: 0. This CDR3 region has 14 residues. The CDR3 DNA reads as TGTGCCAGCAGTGGGACTAGCGGGACAGATACGCAGTATTTT. Encoded protein: CASSGTSGTDTQYF.

This chain connects TRBV27 to TRBJ2-2; TRBD1 is a possible D gene (5 bases). CDR1 is MNHEY and CDR2 is SMNVEV in the germline V gene (reference sequence). V was clipped by 5 bases and J by 7 bases, with 14 bases between them. This CDR3 has 14 residues. The CDR3 coding sequence is TGTGCCAGCAGTAAGGACATAGTTGGCGGGGAGCTGTTTTTT. This gives the protein CASSKDIVGGELFF.

This clone was found once. This chain uses TRBV28 with TRBJ1-5, with D hard to call. Trimming left V 3 bases short and J 1 base short, with 4 bases between. The CDR3 sequence is 13 residues long. The germline CDR1 and CDR2 sequences are MDHEN and SYDVKM. CDR3 loop: CASSLGSNQPQHF. The DNA for the CDR3 is TGTGCCAGCAGTTTGGGCAGCAATCAGCCCCAGCATTTT.

The J gene is TRBJ1-1, the V gene TRBV9, with D tentatively TRBD1 (5 bases). Germline loops: CDR1 SGDLS, CDR2 YYNGEE. Trimming stripped 4 bases from V and 7 bases from J, with 17 bases between. CDR3 size: 14 residues. CDR3 in DNA: TGTGCCAGCAGCATACAGGATGGCGGCATTGAAGCTTTCTTT. This encodes CASSIQDGGIEAFF. The full variable domain, completed using reference TRBV9 and TRBJ1-1, is DSGVTQTPKHLITATGQRVTLRCSPRSGDLSVYWYQQSLDQGLQFLIQYYNGEERAKGNILERFSAQQFPDLHSELNLSSLELGDSALYFCASSIQDGGIEAFFGQGTRLTVV.

The V call is TRBV11-3, the J call TRBJ2-1, with TRBD2 matching 8 bases. Per the germline V gene, CDR1 is SGHNT and CDR2 is YENEEA. The CDR3 loop spans 16 amino acids. Trimming at V came to 0 bases and at J to 2 bases, leaving 3 bases not matched to a gene. The DNA of the CDR3 is TGTGCCAGCAGCTTAGATAGCGGGGCTGCCTACAATGAGCAGTTCTTC. Translation: CASSLDSGAAYNEQFF.

This clone was counted only a few times. V and J are TRBV5-1 and TRBJ2-5, with 10 bases fitting TRBD1. J lost 4 bases, V lost 4 bases, and 7 bases had no gene match. Germline CDR1 reads SGHRS; CDR2 reads YFSETQ. CDR3 length: 15 amino acids. In DNA form, the CDR3 reads TGCGCCAGCAGCCCCGACCGGGACAGGGGAGAGACCCAGTACTTC. Amino acid sequence: CASSPDRDRGETQYF.

This chain links TRBV11-2 with TRBJ1-6, with a weak D call TRBD1 (5 bases). In germline, CDR1 is SGHAT, CDR2 FQNNGV. The ends were cut back, 4 bases at V and 6 bases at J, with 10 bases in the middle. The length of the CDR3 is 14 residues. The CDR3 is CASSWGGVNSPLHF. In nucleotides, the CDR3 is TGTGCCAGCAGCTGGGGGGGGGTTAATTCACCCCTCCACTTT. Supplemented by reference TRBV11-2 and TRBJ1-6, the full variable domain reads EAGVAQSPRYKIIEKRQSVAFWCNPISGHATLYWYQQILGQGPKLLIQFQNNGVVDDSQLPKDRFSAERLKGVDSTLKIQPAKLEDSAVYLCASSWGGVNSPLHFGNGTRLTVT.

The sample holds one count of this clone. The CDR3 bases are TGTGCCAGCAGCAAAGTTATCAGGGGGCGCGGGAAGGACGAGCAGTACTTC. It codes for CASSKVIRGRGKDEQYF. The chain couples TRBV21-1 to TRBJ2-7; whether TRBD1, the table's D call, matches the DNA was not checked. TRBV21-1 is classified as a pseudogene. The length of the CDR3 is 17 residues.

This clone was observed a handful of times. The gene calls are TRBV16 and TRBJ2-1; D may be TRBD1 (6 bases). Trimming took 0 bases from V and 7 from J, leaving 13 bases between them. Germline CDR1 reads KGHSY; CDR2 reads FQNENV. The CDR3 consists of 15 residues. CDR3 sequence reads: CASSQSGTTGNEQFF. The CDR3 DNA reads as TGTGCCAGCAGCCAATCAGGGACCACAGGGAATGAGCAGTTCTTC.

The genes are TRBV5-1 and TRBJ2-2; TRBD2 matches at 9 bases. This CDR3 has 18 amino acids. The germline CDR1 and CDR2 sequences are SGHRS and YFSETQ. J gave up 2 bases and V 0 bases, and 8 bases lay outside the gene matches. The CDR3 DNA reads as TGCGCCAGCAGCTTGGAAGGTAGCGGGAGTTTAAACACCGGGGAGCTGTTTTTT. The encoded protein is CASSLEGSGSLNTGELFF.

CDR3 in DNA: TGTGCCAGCAGCTTGGCGGAGCTCCTCAATGAGCAGTTCTTC. Translating it yields CASSLAELLNEQFF. This chain connects TRBV5-5 to TRBJ2-1; D remains unclear. The length of the CDR3 is 14 residues. V lost 0 bases to trimming and J lost 6 bases, with 10 bases between them. Looked up from germline, CDR1 is SGHKS and CDR2 is YYEKEE (reference sequence).

V is TRBV7-9 and J is TRBJ2-3; TRBD2 is a possible D gene (6 bases). The CDR3 spans 13 residues. Germline V gene sequence: CDR1 SEHNR, CDR2 FQNEAQ (reference sequence). V was clipped by 5 bases and J by 5 bases, with 11 bases between them. The CDR3 DNA reads TGTGCCAGCAGCAGCCAGGGAGGAGATACGCAGTATTTT. It translates to CASSSQGGDTQYF.

This clone was found a few times. DNA of the CDR3: TGCGCCAGCAGCCAAGCCCGGGACAGGGTCATGAACACTGAAGCTTTCTTT. This codes for CASSQARDRVMNTEAFF. This chain joins TRBV4-3 and TRBJ1-1; TRBD1 matches 9 bases. This CDR3 has 17 amino acids. Germline V lookup: CDR1 LGHNA, CDR2 YSLEER. Trimming cost V 1 base and J 0 bases; bases outside gene matches: 6.

The rearrangement links TRBV4-2 to TRBJ2-7; D uncertain. Looked up from germline, CDR1 is LGHNA and CDR2 is YNFKEQ. V shed 0 bases and J shed 2 bases, with 11 bases lying between them. The CDR3 totals 15 residues. The CDR3 is CASSQDVASPYEQYF. As DNA, the CDR3 is TGTGCCAGCAGCCAAGATGTGGCATCCCCCTACGAGCAGTACTTC.

J is TRBJ2-3 and V is TRBV7-3, with D possibly being TRBD2 (6 bases). Germline CDR1 and CDR2: SGHTA and FQGTGA. The length of the CDR3 is 15 residues. Trimming pared 2 bases from V and 2 bases from J, leaving 11 bases between. The CDR3 DNA is TGTGCCAGCAGCTTAGCGGCGGGGTCCACAGATACGCAGTATTTT. Amino acid sequence: CASSLAAGSTDTQYF.

V gene TRBV19 combines with J gene TRBJ2-7; 9 positions agree with TRBD1. This CDR3 region has 16 residues. CDR1 and CDR2 (germline): LNHDA, SQIVND (reference sequence). V shed 5 bases, J shed 5 bases, and the junction held 13 bases outside the gene matches. The CDR3 loop reads CASSPPGQGTRDEQYF. CDR3 nucleotides: TGTGCCAGTAGTCCTCCGGGACAGGGTACGCGGGACGAGCAGTACTTC.

The chain couples TRBV5-4 to TRBJ2-7; 8 bases map to TRBD2. Unmatched junction bases numbered 1, after V lost 2 bases and J lost 3 bases. Germline V CDR1 and CDR2: SGHNT, YYREEE (reference sequence). The CDR3 covers 13 residues. The CDR3 protein is CASSFGGGYEQYF. Here the CDR3 DNA reads TGTGCCAGCAGCTTCGGGGGGGGCTACGAGCAGTACTTC. The entire variable domain, with the rest obtained from reference TRBV5-4 and TRBJ2-7, is as follows: ETGVTQSPTHLIKTRGQQVTLRCSSQSGHNTVSWYQQALGQGPQFIFQYYREEENGRGNFPPRFSGLQFPNYSSELNVNALELDDSALYLCASSFGGGYEQYFGPGTRLTVT.